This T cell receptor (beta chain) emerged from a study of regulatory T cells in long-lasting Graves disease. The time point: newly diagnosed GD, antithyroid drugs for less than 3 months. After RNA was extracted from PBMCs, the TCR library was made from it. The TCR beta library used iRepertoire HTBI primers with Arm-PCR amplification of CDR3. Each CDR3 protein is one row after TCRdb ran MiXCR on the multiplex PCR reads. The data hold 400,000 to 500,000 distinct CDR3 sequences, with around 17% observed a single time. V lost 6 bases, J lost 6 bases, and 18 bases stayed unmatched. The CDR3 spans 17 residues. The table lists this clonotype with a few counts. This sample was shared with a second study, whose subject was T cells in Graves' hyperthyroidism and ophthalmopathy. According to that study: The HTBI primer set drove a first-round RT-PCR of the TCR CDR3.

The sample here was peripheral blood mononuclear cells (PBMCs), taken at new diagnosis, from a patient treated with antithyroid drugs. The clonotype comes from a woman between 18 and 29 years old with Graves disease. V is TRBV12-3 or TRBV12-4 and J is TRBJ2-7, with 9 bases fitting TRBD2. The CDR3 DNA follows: TGTGCCAGCAGCCTTAAGGGCCTAGCGGGAAAGAAGGGCGAGCAGTACTTC. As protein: CASSLKGLAGKKGEQYF.